The sample holds a few counts of the clone carrying this TCR beta chain. Its antigen is undetermined. Authors' data handling: ImmunoSEQ yielded junction-only sequences lacking quality scores, so filtering differed. The data were produced by immunoSEQ multiplex PCR, yet TCRdb's version contains in-frame clones alone and is incomplete. Clone size and the V and J calls come from that table; the DNA yielded D and trimming. This table has roughly 2,500,000 clones, over 85% appearing once. This CDR3 has 13 amino acids. Deletions cut 6 bases from V and 0 bases from J, with 8 bases between. Germline V gives CDR1 KGHSH, CDR2 LQKENI. This entry comes from a study of shared clonotypes between healthy human individuals. Investigators divided CD4+ cells into CD45RA+ naive and CD45RA-negative memory subsets. The study, taken as a whole, reports: Sharing across several donors was seen in 4% to 5% of naive CD4 clonotypes.

The TCR was taken from a man between 18 and 35 years old in good health. Some clones in this sample may be carry-over from other donors' samples. This chain uses TRBV18 with TRBJ1-1, with D possibly being TRBD1 (6 bases). The sample comprised naive CD4+ T cells from PBMCs. Specified subset: CD45RA+ positively selected. This chain's CDR3 is CASSTGLNTEAFF. The CDR3 DNA follows: TGTGCCAGCTCCACAGGGTTGAACACTGAAGCTTTCTTT.